This T cell receptor (beta chain) was identified in a study of blood T cell repertoires in COVID-19. Looking at the study overall: Collection of acute and convalescent COVID-19 samples took place in the United States, Italy and Spain. The analysed material was cDNA or gDNA that came from T cells, B-cell-depleted T cells, or PBMCs.

CDR3 length equals 17 residues. Germline V gene sequence: CDR1 MNHNS, CDR2 SASEGT. V shed 4 bases, J shed 7 bases, and the junction held 13 bases outside the gene matches. Enrolment of Seattle patients took place during active infection, and they were followed longitudinally. This clone has ten or more counts. In the study's own analysis: Cell counts per sample came from amplifying reference gene primers. TCRdb's copy holds only in-frame clones and misses some; the assay was immunoSEQ multiplex PCR. V and J calls plus clone size are reproduced from that table; the DNA served to infer D and trimming. Of about 240,000 clones listed, around 87% were seen once; the top ten hold approximately 10%.

The source is a woman aged 45-65 years with COVID-19, enrolled during active disease. Source material: peripheral blood. This rearrangement joins TRBV6-1 to TRBJ2-1; TRBD2 matches at 10 bases. The CDR3 DNA reads TGTGCCAGCAGTGGCCTAGCGGGGGCCCGATTAAAGAATGAGCAGTTCTTC. This sequence encodes CASSGLAGARLKNEQFF.